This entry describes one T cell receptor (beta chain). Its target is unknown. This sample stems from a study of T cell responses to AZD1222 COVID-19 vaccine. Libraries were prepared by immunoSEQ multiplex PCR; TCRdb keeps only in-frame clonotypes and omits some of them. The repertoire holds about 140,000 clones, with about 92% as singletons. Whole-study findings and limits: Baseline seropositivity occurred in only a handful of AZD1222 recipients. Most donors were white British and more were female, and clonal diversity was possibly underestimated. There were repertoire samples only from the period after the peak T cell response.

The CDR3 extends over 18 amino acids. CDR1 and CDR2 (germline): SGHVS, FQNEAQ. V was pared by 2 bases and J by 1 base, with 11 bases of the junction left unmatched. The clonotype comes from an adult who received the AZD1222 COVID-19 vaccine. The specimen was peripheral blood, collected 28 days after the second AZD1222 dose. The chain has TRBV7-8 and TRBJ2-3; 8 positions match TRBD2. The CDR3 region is CASSLILAGSGGTDTQYF. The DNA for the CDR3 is TGTGCCAGCAGCTTAATCCTAGCGGGCTCCGGGGGCACAGATACGCAGTATTTT.